This TCR beta chain was recovered during a study of CD8 T cells in Susac syndrome. With random hexamers, reverse transcription was performed on about 0.5 to 1 ug of RNA. The method of amplification for TCR beta CDR3 was immunoSEQ multiplex PCR, covering 54 Vbeta and 13 Jbeta. A single record per CDR3 protein comes from TCRdb applying MiXCR to the immunoSEQ multiplex PCR reads. There are 300,000 or so distinct CDR3 sequences in the sample; 90% to 95% occur only once, and over 0.065% lies in the top ten. The CDR3 contains 17 residues. Trimming removed 1 base from V and 7 bases from J; junction bases left unmatched: 14. Germline V CDR1 and CDR2: DFQATT, SNEGSKA (reference sequence). Findings and caveats of the study: Individuals included in the TCR sequencing and HLA analysis were acknowledged by the study to be relatively few in number.

As for this clonotype: Antigen unknown.

CD8+ and CD4+ T cells were negatively isolated; TEMRA cells were FACS-enriched. This clonotype was obtained from a human donor with multiple sclerosis. The chain couples TRBV20-1 to TRBJ2-7; the match to TRBD2 covers 12 bases. Sequencing was carried out using CD4+ T cells from PBMCs. The CDR3, as DNA: TGCAGTGCTAGAGTCCGGGCTAGGACTAGCGGGACGGGGGAGCAGTACTTC. It specifies CSARVRARTSGTGEQYF.